This T cell receptor beta chain was retrieved from a study of T cells in Graves' hyperthyroidism and ophthalmopathy. Diagnosis relied on clinical symptoms, serum thyroxine and TRAb, thyroid ultrasound and orbital computed tomography. CDR3 length equals 16 residues. J gave up 8 bases and V 1 base, and 8 bases lay outside the gene matches. Germline assignment: CDR1 LGHDT and CDR2 YNNKEL (reference sequence). Study results and limitations: A model built on 13 V-J features separated ophthalmopathy from stable hyperthyroidism. A median 6.5 months before onset, the model predicted ophthalmopathy.

The source material, RNA transcripts, was used to amplify TCR beta CDR3 regions. Initially, a first-round RT-PCR of the TCR CDR3 employed the HTBI primer set. TCRdb analysed the multiplex PCR reads with MiXCR anew, one entry per CDR3 protein. The table lists under 600,000 distinct CDR3 sequences, roughly 15% of them singletons. This clonotype was detected ten times or more. Its target is unknown. This clonotype originated in a woman between 40 and 50 years old with Graves' ophthalmopathy. The material sequenced was blood. The chain carries TRBV3-1 and TRBJ2-1, with TRBD2 matching over 10 bases. CDR3 in amino acids: CASSQVPPSGSHEQFF. CDR3 nucleotides: TGTGCCAGCAGCCAAGTGCCTCCTAGCGGGAGTCATGAGCAGTTCTTC.